This T cell receptor (beta chain) is from a study of human T cells and chemical hapten exposure. Looking at the study overall: Patch tests applied 0.01% DPC to the upper back and were scored after 6 days.

This clonotype was counted ten times or more. Documented time point: patch test 1, 2 weeks after DPC sensitization. Described treatment: therapeutic diphenylcyclopropenone sensitization with weekly scalp DPC. This CDR3 is 13 amino acids long. The germline gives CDR1 DFQATT, CDR2 SNEGSKA (reference sequence). Trimming took 6 bases from V and 1 from J; bases not matched to a gene: 4. One entry per CDR3 protein, called by TCRdb with MiXCR from the RACE reads. The sample has more than 150,000 distinct CDR3 sequences, about 14% seen once; the top ten hold 1.7%. This material consisted of whole blood, taken in connection with sensitization to the hapten diphenylcyclopropenone (DPC). V is TRBV20-1 and J is TRBJ1-1; 8 nucleotides match TRBD1. This TCR was sampled from a woman aged 25 to 45 with alopecia areata. Some clones in this sample may be carry-over from other donors' samples. As DNA, the CDR3 is TGCAGTGCGAACAGGGGGGGGAACACTGAAGCTTTCTTT. Its translation: CSANRGGNTEAFF.